These 31 T cell receptor beta chains came from one sample sequenced in a study of brain T cells in children with intractable seizures. The assay was immunoSEQ multiplex PCR, and TCRdb's table has in-frame clones only and misses some. Among 110,000 or so clones listed, under 95% were seen once. The source material was peripheral blood, sampled at surgery. Source of these receptors: a boy younger than two with hemimegalencephaly and intractable seizures.

V gene TRBV11-2 combines with J gene TRBJ2-7; D tentatively reads TRBD1 or TRBD2 (5 bases each). CDR1 and CDR2 (germline): SGHAT, FQNNGV. V was cut by 5 bases and J by 0 bases, with 14 bases left in between. The CDR3 consists of 15 residues. The CDR3 loop reads CASSTSRDGSYEQYF. The CDR3 DNA sequence: TGTGCCAGCAGCACTTCCCGGGACGGCTCCTACGAGCAGTACTTC.

The rearrangement uses TRBV25-1 and TRBJ1-1; tentatively, D is TRBD1 (5 bases). The CDR3 length is 15 residues. Germline-derived CDR1 and CDR2 are MGHDK and SYGVNS. The V gene lost 5 bases and the J gene lost 0 bases, with 13 bases spanning the gap. CDR3 region: CASSPRGSMNTEAFF. The CDR3 DNA reads as TGTGCCAGCAGTCCACGGGGGTCTATGAACACTGAAGCTTTCTTT.

The chain uses TRBV2 and TRBJ1-4; 7 bases are shared with TRBD1. There are 14 residues in the CDR3. With 6 bases clipped from V and 2 bases from J, the junction kept 3 bases outside the gene matches. CDR1 is SNHLY and CDR2 is FYNNEI in the germline V gene. The CDR3 loop is CASSRDSTNEKLFF. The DNA for the CDR3 is TGTGCCAGCAGCCGGGACAGTACTAATGAAAAACTGTTTTTT. Filled out from reference TRBV2 and TRBJ1-4, the complete variable domain reads EPEVTQTPSHQVTQMGQEVILRCVPISNHLYFYWYRQILGQKVEFLVSFYNNEISEKSEIFDDQFSVERPDGSNFTLKIRSTKLEDSAMYFCASSRDSTNEKLFFGSGTQLSVL.

The chain employs TRBV29-1 and TRBJ2-4, with TRBD2 matching over 11 bases. The CDR3 loop spans 18 amino acids. Germline V gives CDR1 SQVTM, CDR2 ANQGSEA. J was trimmed by 5 bases and V by 6 bases; bases with no gene match: 18. In DNA form, the CDR3 reads TGCAGCGTCGTCGGAAGAGGGCACCGACTAGCGGGACAAAACATTCAGTACTTC. Its translation: CSVVGRGHRLAGQNIQYF.

The chain uses TRBV6-5 and TRBJ2-3, with 8 bases identical to TRBD2. The junction had 5 bases not matched to a gene; V was cut back by 3 bases and J by 6 bases. The CDR3 sequence is 14 residues long. Germline V gene lookup returns CDR1 MNHEY and CDR2 SVGAGI. The CDR3 is CASSYMREVDTQYF. The CDR3 DNA sequence: TGTGCCAGCAGTTATATGCGGGAGGTCGATACGCAGTATTTT.

The chain has TRBV14 and TRBJ2-3; possibly TRBD2 for D (6 bases). The CDR3 length is 11 residues. V lost 5 bases and J 8 bases, leaving 8 bases between the germline ends. Germline CDR1 and CDR2: SGHDN and FVKESK. The CDR3 sequence: CASSVGGTQYF. In DNA, the CDR3 is TGTGCCAGCAGCGTCGGGGGTACGCAGTATTTT.

By share, this clone counts as medium-sized. V and J are TRBV27 and TRBJ1-1, with 7 bases identical to TRBD1. V trimming: 7 bases; J trimming: 0 bases; junction bases outside the gene matches: 5. CDR1 MNHEY and CDR2 SMNVEV come from the germline V gene (reference sequence). CDR3 size: 14 residues. The CDR3 sequence: CASNPGGMNTEAFF. The DNA for the CDR3 is TGTGCCAGCAACCCAGGGGGAATGAACACTGAAGCTTTCTTT.

This clone was observed a single time. V gene TRBV12-3 or TRBV12-4 combines with J gene TRBJ2-4; D possibly uses TRBD1 or TRBD2 (5 bases each). This CDR3 comprises 13 residues. V was shortened by 2 bases and J by 7 bases, with 9 bases between the two germline ends. CDR3 in amino acids: CASSLRDGNIQYF. CDR3 DNA sequence: TGTGCCAGCAGTTTAAGGGACGGGAACATTCAGTACTTC.

This clone has more than one count but fewer than ten. The J gene is TRBJ2-7, the V gene TRBV24-1; perhaps TRBD1 as D (5 bases). The CDR3 spans 14 residues. The germline V gene has CDR1 KGHDR and CDR2 SFDVKD. V lost 0 bases, J lost 0 bases, and 5 bases lay in between. DNA for the CDR3: TGTGCCACCAGTGATTTGGACAGCTCCTACGAGCAGTACTTC. The encoded protein is CATSDLDSSYEQYF.

The gene calls are TRBV18 and TRBJ1-6, with 9 bases aligning to TRBD1. Trimming at V came to 1 base and at J to 7 bases, leaving 8 bases not matched to a gene. The CDR3 extends over 17 amino acids. Germline assignment: CDR1 KGHSH and CDR2 LQKENI. The CDR3 spells CASSPLPPTGGNSPLHF. CDR3 coding DNA: TGTGCCAGCTCACCACTGCCCCCGACAGGGGGGAATTCACCCCTCCACTTT. The full variable domain, in which reference TRBV18 and TRBJ1-6 provide the parts outside the CDR3, is NAGVMQNPRHLVRRRGQEARLRCSPMKGHSHVYWYRQLPEEGLKFMVYLQKENIIDESGMPKERFSAEFPKEGPSILRIQQVVRGDSAAYFCASSPLPPTGGNSPLHFGNGTRLTVT.

This sequence joins TRBV28 and TRBJ2-7; no clear D gene. CDR1 is MDHEN, CDR2 SYDVKM, per germline. The V gene lost 6 bases and the J gene lost 3 bases, with 12 bases spanning the gap. The CDR3 runs to 13 residues. CDR3 coding DNA: TGTGCCAGCAGGCCCTATCGGCTCTACGAGCAGTACTTC. Translating gives CASRPYRLYEQYF.

The V call is TRBV6-2 or TRBV6-3, the J call TRBJ2-4; TRBD2 matches 7 bases. Germline CDR1 MNHEY, CDR2 SVGEGT. This CDR3 has 14 amino acids. Trimming removed 0 bases from V and 8 bases from J; junction bases left unmatched: 4. The DNA for the CDR3 is TGTGCCAGCAGTTACTCGAGCGGGGCCTACATTCAGTACTTC. Amino acid sequence: CASSYSSGAYIQYF.

The rearrangement joins TRBV5-5 to TRBJ2-7, with D uncertain. From germline, CDR1 is SGHKS and CDR2 YYEKEE (reference sequence). The CDR3 consists of 14 residues. Trimming shortened V by 4 bases and J by 2 bases, and 13 bases separated the two germline ends. CDR3 in amino acids: CASSPAGVPYEQYF. In nucleotides, the CDR3 is TGTGCCAGCAGCCCAGCTGGAGTCCCCTACGAGCAGTACTTC.

The chain recombines TRBV2 with TRBJ2-1; D remains unclear. The germline V gene has CDR1 SNHLY and CDR2 FYNNEI. The CDR3 covers 11 residues. The V end lost 4 bases, the J end lost 3 bases, and 1 base lay between the germline ends. In nucleotides, the CDR3 is TGTGCCAGCAGTGGCTACAATGAGCAGTTCTTC. Translation gives CASSGYNEQFF.

This clone has a handful of counts. V and J are TRBV5-1 and TRBJ1-6; 10 bases line up with TRBD1. The CDR3 is made up of 15 amino acids. Per germline, CDR1 SGHRS and CDR2 YFSETQ. Germline trimming cut 3 bases from V and 7 bases from J; bases unmatched to any gene: 4. CDR3 bases: TGCGCCAGCAGCTCGACAGGGGGCAGGAATTCACCCCTCCACTTT. Translated, it gives CASSSTGGRNSPLHF.

The chain employs TRBV28 and TRBJ1-1; D ambiguous. V lost 2 bases, J lost 7 bases, and 26 bases lay in between. This CDR3 has 18 residues. Germline CDR1 and CDR2: MDHEN and SYDVKM. The CDR3 loop reads CASSLERGPWAVKVEAFF. DNA for the CDR3: TGTGCCAGCAGTTTAGAACGCGGGCCCTGGGCGGTTAAAGTTGAAGCTTTCTTT.

This rearrangement joins TRBV19 to TRBJ2-1; 7 positions match TRBD1. There are 16 residues in the CDR3. Germline CDR1 reads LNHDA; CDR2 reads SQIVND (reference sequence). Losses at the gene ends were 6 bases for V and 12 bases for J; bases not matched to a gene: 20. DNA of the CDR3: TGTGCCAGTAGCAGGGGACGGGACAGTTCGATCGGGTGGCAGTTCTTC. Translating it yields CASSRGRDSSIGWQFF.

DNA for the CDR3: TGTGCCAGCAGCCCCAGACGACAGGGGGCTATGGCCCCGAACACCGGGGAGCTGTTTTTT. Translated: CASSPRRQGAMAPNTGELFF. The V call is TRBV11-3, the J call TRBJ2-2, with 10 bases identical to TRBD1. CDR3 length: 20 residues. J was trimmed by 0 bases and V by 5 bases; bases with no gene match: 15. Germline V CDR1 and CDR2: SGHNT, YENEEA.

The J gene is TRBJ2-7, the V gene TRBV11-1, with a tentative D call TRBD2 (5 bases). V lost 6 bases to trimming and J lost 0 bases, with 12 bases between them. The V gene's germline CDR1 is SGHAT and CDR2 FQDESV (reference sequence). The CDR3 totals 14 residues. CDR3 DNA sequence: TGTGCCAGCAGATTGGTAGCGAACTCCTACGAGCAGTACTTC. This gives the protein CASRLVANSYEQYF.

J is TRBJ2-3 and V is TRBV6-6; D is undetermined. Germline values: CDR1 MNHNY, CDR2 SVGAGI (reference sequence). V shed 5 bases and J shed 5 bases, with 11 bases lying between them. CDR3 length: 13 amino acids. The CDR3 loop is CASSDLMGDTQYF. For the CDR3, the DNA is TGTGCCAGCAGTGACCTTATGGGAGATACGCAGTATTTT.

This clone was counted once. The V and J genes are TRBV7-2 and TRBJ2-5; D unclear. Looked up from germline, CDR1 is SGHTA and CDR2 is FQGNSA. Deletions cut 2 bases from V and 1 base from J, with 20 bases between. There are 18 residues in the CDR3. CDR3: CASSLIWSEVLGQETQYF. The CDR3 bases are TGTGCCAGCAGCTTAATATGGTCAGAGGTTTTGGGCCAAGAGACCCAGTACTTC.

The V gene is TRBV7-9, the J gene TRBJ1-2; D possibly corresponds to TRBD1 (5 bases). CDR1 is SEHNR, CDR2 FQNEAQ, per germline (reference sequence). The CDR3 is made up of 13 amino acids. V was trimmed by 0 bases and J by 3 bases, leaving 5 bases between them. CDR3 protein: CASSLARDYGYTF. The CDR3 coding sequence is TGTGCCAGCAGCTTAGCCAGGGACTATGGCTACACCTTC.

The chain combines TRBV7-3 with TRBJ2-7; 9 bases agree with TRBD2. CDR3 size: 16 residues. The V gene end was trimmed by 0 bases and the J gene end by 1 base; junction bases not matched to a gene: 4. Germline values: CDR1 SGHTA, CDR2 FQGTGA. The CDR3 region is CASSLTPSGTSYEQYF. The DNA for the CDR3 is TGTGCCAGCAGCTTAACACCTAGCGGGACTTCCTACGAGCAGTACTTC.

The chain uses TRBV3-1 (or the pseudogene TRBV3-2) and TRBJ2-7; no clear D gene. Deletions cut 1 base from V and 3 bases from J, with 13 bases between. The CDR3 spans 15 residues. Per the germline V gene, CDR1 is LGHDT and CDR2 is YNNKEL (reference sequence). The CDR3 loop is CASSQVPSGLYEQYF. DNA of the CDR3: TGTGCCAGCAGCCAAGTCCCGTCCGGCCTCTACGAGCAGTACTTC.

The V call is TRBV11-3, the J call TRBJ2-5; D may be TRBD2 (5 bases). V dropped 0 bases and J dropped 3 bases, with 8 bases sitting between them. In germline, CDR1 is SGHNT, CDR2 YENEEA. The CDR3 is 14 amino acids. The CDR3 is CASSLDPSKETQYF. The CDR3 DNA follows: TGTGCCAGCAGCTTAGATCCTAGCAAAGAGACCCAGTACTTC.

The rearrangement uses TRBV6-5 and TRBJ1-5, with a weak D call TRBD1 (6 bases). The CDR3 sequence is 12 residues long. Germline lookup yields CDR1 MNHEY and CDR2 SVGAGI. The V end lost 5 bases, the J end lost 11 bases, and 13 bases lay between the germline ends. The CDR3 DNA is TGTGCCAGCAGTAACCAACAGGGTACCCAGCATTTT. Its translation: CASSNQQGTQHF.

The CDR3 DNA follows: TGTGCCATCAGTGGACTAGCGGGAGGGACCGGGGAGCTGTTTTTT. It is translated as CAISGLAGGTGELFF. The chain employs TRBV10-3 and TRBJ2-2; 14 bases are a match to TRBD2. The CDR3 length is 15 residues. Per germline, CDR1 ENHRY and CDR2 SYGVKD. J lost 5 bases, V lost 4 bases, and 0 bases had no gene match.

The chain joins TRBV5-1 to TRBJ2-3; TRBD2 matches at 7 bases. Germline V gene lookup returns CDR1 SGHRS and CDR2 YFSETQ. This CDR3 region has 17 residues. V was clipped by 0 bases and J by 1 base; unmatched bases: 8. DNA of the CDR3: TGCGCCAGCAGCTTGGACCCTCTGGGGGGGGGCACAGATACGCAGTATTTT. It encodes CASSLDPLGGGTDTQYF. The full variable domain, in which reference TRBV5-1 and TRBJ2-3 provide the parts outside the CDR3, is KAGVTQTPRYLIKTRGQQVTLSCSPISGHRSVSWYQQTPGQGLQFLFEYFSETQRNKGNFPGRFSGRQFSNSRSEMNVSTLELGDSALYLCASSLDPLGGGTDTQYFGPGTRLTVL.

The J gene is TRBJ2-7, the V gene TRBV29-1; 8 nucleotides agree with TRBD1. The CDR3 is 13 amino acids. The V gene end was trimmed by 6 bases and the J gene end by 2 bases; junction bases not matched to a gene: 6. CDR1 and CDR2 (germline): SQVTM, ANQGSEA. For the CDR3, the DNA is TGCAGCGTCGGACAGGGAGGCACCTACGAGCAGTACTTC. Translation: CSVGQGGTYEQYF.

This chain links TRBV2 with TRBJ2-1; 8 nucleotides align to TRBD2. CDR3 length: 16 amino acids. Unmatched junction bases numbered 15, after V lost 7 bases and J lost 7 bases. The germline V gene has CDR1 SNHLY and CDR2 FYNNEI. CDR3 protein: CASTRVSGRGKNEQFF. In DNA, the CDR3 is TGTGCCAGCACCCGGGTGAGCGGGAGAGGAAAGAATGAGCAGTTCTTC.

This chain connects TRBV10-3 to TRBJ2-3; D remains unclear. Germline assignment: CDR1 ENHRY and CDR2 SYGVKD. The V gene lost 0 bases and the J gene lost 1 base, with 5 bases spanning the gap. The CDR3 extends over 14 amino acids. The CDR3 nucleotides read TGTGCCATCAGTGAGTCGTCTGGCACAGATACGCAGTATTTT. Its translation: CAISESSGTDTQYF.